Following are 21 T cell receptor beta chains from one sample sequenced in a study of T-cell reconstitution after alpha-beta-depleted transplantation in children. Researchers prepared the TCRbeta library using unique molecular identifiers, the study reports. TCRdb re-derived calls from the PCR reads in MiXCR, one entry per CDR3 protein. The sample carries tens of thousands of distinct CDR3 sequences, 15% to 17% recorded once. The material was PBMCs, mostly from graft donor cells, obtained 180 days after TCRalphabeta/CD19-depleted stem cell transplant. The receptors shown here come from a male patient aged 2-9 years who had a stem cell transplant for acute lymphoblastic leukemia, so the T cells may come from the graft donor.

J is TRBJ2-1 and V is TRBV20-1; 7 positions agree with TRBD1. The CDR3 runs to 15 residues. Losses at the gene ends were 6 bases for V and 4 bases for J; bases not matched to a gene: 12. The germline V gene has CDR1 DFQATT and CDR2 SNEGSKA (reference sequence). DNA of the CDR3: TGCAGTGCAACCGGGACAGCTAGGATGTACAATGAGCAGTTCTTC. This translates into CSATGTARMYNEQFF.

This clonotype has more than one count but fewer than ten. V is TRBV19 and J is TRBJ2-2; no firm D call. Germline CDR1 and CDR2: LNHDA and SQIVND (reference sequence). CDR3 size: 10 residues. Trimming took 8 bases from V and 7 from J, leaving 5 bases between them. The CDR3 DNA sequence: TGTGCCAGTGGTTTCGGGGAGCTGTTTTTT. Encoded protein: CASGFGELFF.

This chain uses TRBV5-1 with TRBJ1-6; 9 nucleotides agree with TRBD1. The CDR3 totals 13 residues. The V gene's germline CDR1 is SGHRS and CDR2 YFSETQ. The trim removed 4 bases at V and 13 bases at J, leaving 6 bases unmatched. CDR3 DNA sequence: TGCGCCAGCAGCCTGGGACAGGGTGACCCCCTCCACTTT. Translated: CASSLGQGDPLHF.

The CDR3: CASRPGQSHNSPLHF. CDR3 coding DNA: TGTGCCAGCAGGCCGGGACAGAGCCACAATTCACCCCTCCACTTT. The chain has TRBV3-1 and TRBJ1-6; 7 bases match TRBD1. This CDR3 contains 15 residues. Germline CDR1 is LGHDT and CDR2 is YNNKEL (reference sequence). Trimming took 6 bases from V and 7 from J; bases not matched to a gene: 9.

The table lists this clonotype with many counts. The chain uses TRBV3-1 and TRBJ2-3, with D tentatively TRBD2 (5 bases). Deletions cut 4 bases from V and 4 bases from J, with 18 bases between. Germline CDR1 reads LGHDT; CDR2 reads YNNKEL (reference sequence). This CDR3 has 16 residues. CDR3 region: CASSPRETSAPDTQYF. DNA of the CDR3: TGTGCCAGCAGCCCAAGGGAGACTTCTGCCCCAGATACGCAGTATTTT.

This clonotype was seen a few times. The rearrangement joins TRBV20-1 to TRBJ2-2, with D possibly being TRBD1 (5 bases). From germline, CDR1 is DFQATT and CDR2 SNEGSKA (reference sequence). The CDR3 contains 13 residues. Trimming took off 6 bases at V and 5 bases at J, with 13 bases between the two ends. The CDR3 DNA reads as TGCAGTGCGAAGGCAGGGATGACCGGGGAGCTGTTTTTT. Translated, it gives CSAKAGMTGELFF.

This clonotype occurred many times. V is TRBV12-3 or TRBV12-4 and J is TRBJ1-5; tentatively, D is TRBD1 (5 bases). V lost 3 bases and J 4 bases, leaving 10 bases between the germline ends. The CDR3 length is 14 residues. CDR3 in amino acids: CASSFMDKNQPQHF. The CDR3 DNA is TGTGCCAGCAGTTTTATGGACAAGAATCAGCCCCAGCATTTT.

This clonotype was detected only a few times. This chain uses TRBV7-2 with TRBJ2-7, with 11 bases lining up with TRBD2. CDR3 size: 14 residues. With 6 bases clipped from V and 4 bases from J, the junction kept 5 bases outside the gene matches. The germline gives CDR1 SGHTA, CDR2 FQGNSA. CDR3 protein: CASRPSGGRYEQYF. Here the CDR3 DNA reads TGTGCCAGCAGACCTAGCGGGGGGAGATACGAGCAGTACTTC. The full variable domain, completed using reference TRBV7-2 and TRBJ2-7, is GAGVSQSPSNKVTEKGKDVELRCDPISGHTALYWYRQSLGQGLEFLIYFQGNSAPDKSGLPSDRFSAERTGGSVSTLTIQRTQQEDSAVYLCASRPSGGRYEQYFGPGTRLTVT.

This rearrangement joins TRBV7-8 to TRBJ2-2, with a possible D match to TRBD1 (5 bases). The germline V gene has CDR1 SGHVS and CDR2 FQNEAQ. This CDR3 comprises 17 residues. Trimming pared 3 bases from V and 6 bases from J, leaving 20 bases between. CDR3 sequence reads: CASSLGRVIRRAGELFF. CDR3 in DNA: TGTGCCAGCAGCTTGGGCAGGGTCATCCGGCGAGCCGGGGAGCTGTTTTTT.

In this sample, this clonotype turned up many times. A read error may account for a junction end that differs from germline. The chain uses TRBV7-8 and TRBJ2-1, with D perhaps TRBD2 (5 bases). CDR3 length: 13 residues. CDR1 is SGHVS and CDR2 is FQNEAQ in the germline V gene. CDR3 residues: CASSLTRKLPSYF. Written as DNA, the CDR3 is TGTGCCAGCAGCCTAACTAGGAAGCTCCCCAGTTACTTC.

A few counts support this clonotype. The chain couples TRBV5-1 to TRBJ2-3; TRBD2 agrees at 7 bases. The ends lost 4 bases at V and 0 bases at J; junction bases unmatched: 14. Germline V CDR1 and CDR2: SGHRS, YFSETQ. This CDR3 has 18 amino acids. CDR3 coding DNA: TGCGCCAGCAGCCCGCCATCGCGGCGGGGGACTAGCACAGATACGCAGTATTTT. Translated: CASSPPSRRGTSTDTQYF.

This clonotype has only a few counts. This chain uses TRBV7-2 with TRBJ2-7; D unclear. Germline values: CDR1 SGHTA, CDR2 FQGNSA. The V end was cut by 5 bases, the J end by 7 bases, with 12 bases between. The CDR3 totals 12 residues. CDR3 in amino acids: CASSRHLGEQYF. In DNA, the CDR3 is TGTGCCAGCAGCCGGCATTTAGGGGAGCAGTACTTC.

The chain combines TRBV28 with TRBJ1-2; D perhaps matches TRBD1 (6 bases). Germline CDR1 is MDHEN and CDR2 is SYDVKM. The CDR3 extends over 14 amino acids. Trimming stripped 6 bases from V and 9 bases from J, with 20 bases between. The chain's CDR3 is CASREGVPTISYTF. CDR3 sequence (DNA): TGTGCCAGCAGGGAGGGGGTCCCGACTATTAGCTACACCTTC.

The chain has TRBV11-2 and TRBJ2-5; 8 nucleotides agree with TRBD2. The V and J ends lost 5 bases and 5 bases, in that order; junction bases with no gene match: 10. The CDR3 runs 15 residues. Germline lookup yields CDR1 SGHAT and CDR2 FQNNGV. The CDR3 is CASSPETSVVETQYF. The CDR3 DNA follows: TGTGCCAGCAGCCCAGAGACTAGCGTGGTGGAGACCCAGTACTTC.

The chain carries TRBV4-1 and TRBJ2-1; maybe TRBD2 (5 bases). V lost 0 bases and J 5 bases, leaving 11 bases between the germline ends. Germline assignment: CDR1 MGHRA and CDR2 YSYEKL. The CDR3 length is 15 residues. The CDR3 bases are TGCGCCAGCAGCCAAGATAAGCCTAGCAACAATGAGCAGTTCTTC. It translates to CASSQDKPSNNEQFF.

The table lists this clonotype with a few counts. V gene TRBV28 combines with J gene TRBJ1-3; D gene unclear. The CDR3 is 15 amino acids. Trimming took off 6 bases at V and 0 bases at J, with 12 bases between the two ends. Germline values: CDR1 MDHEN, CDR2 SYDVKM. CDR3 region: CASSPTSISGNTIYF. The CDR3 nucleotides read TGTGCCAGCAGCCCGACGTCTATCTCTGGAAACACCATATATTTT. The full variable domain, completed using reference TRBV28 and TRBJ1-3, is DVKVTQSSRYLVKRTGEKVFLECVQDMDHENMFWYRQDPGLGLRLIYFSYDVKMKEKGDIPEGYSVSREKKERFSLILESASTNQTSMYLCASSPTSISGNTIYFGEGSWLTVV.

This chain connects TRBV7-2 to TRBJ2-2, with a possible D match to TRBD2 (6 bases). Trimming shortened V by 2 bases and J by 6 bases, and 13 bases separated the two germline ends. Germline-derived CDR1 and CDR2 are SGHTA and FQGNSA. The CDR3 contains 15 residues. The CDR3 DNA reads TGTGCCAGCAGCTTACGCTTACTAGCCCCCGGGGAGCTGTTTTTT. Amino acids: CASSLRLLAPGELFF.

V is TRBV9 and J is TRBJ2-1; 7 bases are shared with TRBD2. Looked up from germline, CDR1 is SGDLS and CDR2 is YYNGEE. The CDR3 extends over 15 amino acids. V lost 2 bases to trimming and J lost 4 bases; unmatched junction nucleotides: 6. CDR3 nucleotide sequence: TGTGCCAGCAGCGTCGGGGGGTCCGGGTACAATGAGCAGTTCTTC. Its translation is CASSVGGSGYNEQFF.

The chain recombines TRBV29-1 with TRBJ2-5; D assignment may be TRBD1 or TRBD2 (5 bases each). V was shortened by 5 bases and J by 0 bases, with 13 bases between the two germline ends. This CDR3 is 14 amino acids long. The germline V gene encodes CDR1 SQVTM and CDR2 ANQGSEA. CDR3 protein: CSVTGRTYQETQYF. As DNA, the CDR3 is TGCAGCGTTACGGGACGGACGTACCAAGAGACCCAGTACTTC.

The chain employs TRBV12-3 or TRBV12-4 and TRBJ2-1, with TRBD2 identical over 11 bases. J lost 2 bases, V lost 5 bases, and 5 bases had no gene match. This CDR3 has 16 residues. DNA of the CDR3: TGTGCCAGCAGTCTTAGCGGGGGGGCAACCTACAATGAGCAGTTCTTC. As protein: CASSLSGGATYNEQFF.

This clonotype was detected many times. The rearrangement uses TRBV6-6 and TRBJ2-3, with D unresolved. Germline V lookup: CDR1 MNHNY, CDR2 SVGAGI (reference sequence). The CDR3 length is 12 residues. Trimming pared 6 bases from V and 0 bases from J, leaving 4 bases between. The CDR3 nucleotides are TGTGCCAGCAGCCTCAGCACAGATACGCAGTATTTT. Protein product: CASSLSTDTQYF.